These 27 T cell receptor beta chains were all obtained from the same sample, sequenced in a study of cytomegalovirus exposure and HLA in healthy donors. PCR involved 60 Vbeta and 13 Jbeta primers. Sequencing was performed with immunoSEQ multiplex PCR; in TCRdb, only in-frame clones are kept and a portion is missing. This table has some 200,000 clones, approximately 80% appearing once. Sequenced: PBMCs. Source of these receptors: a boy younger than 10 in good health and CMV-seronegative.

As to this clone: Other DNA sequences in the same sample also yield this CDR3. The J gene is TRBJ2-3, the V gene TRBV5-4, with 8 positions matching TRBD2. The germline V gene encodes CDR1 SGHNT and CDR2 YYREEE (reference sequence). CDR3 length: 16 amino acids. V lost 2 bases to trimming and J lost 0 bases; unmatched junction nucleotides: 5. Written as DNA, the CDR3 is TGTGCCAGCAGCTTCAGGGTAGCGGGAAGCACAGATACGCAGTATTTT. Its protein is CASSFRVAGSTDTQYF.

The chain joins TRBV6-6 to TRBJ1-1; D may be TRBD1 (6 bases). The CDR3 has 16 amino acids. The V and J ends lost 8 bases and 6 bases respectively, with 25 bases between them. The germline V gene has CDR1 MNHNY and CDR2 SVGAGI (reference sequence). The CDR3 region has the DNA TGTGCCAGCGGTTTCTTTAATCGGGGGGCTCAGGCTGAAGCTTTCTTT. Translation: CASGFFNRGAQAEAFF.

The CDR3 DNA reads as TGCGCCAGCAGCCAACAGGGGCCTAACACTGAAGCTTTCTTT. Protein product: CASSQQGPNTEAFF. The chain has TRBV4-1 and TRBJ1-1; tentatively, D is TRBD1 (6 bases). Trimming pared 2 bases from V and 2 bases from J, leaving 9 bases between. The CDR3 has 14 amino acids. Germline CDR1 and CDR2: MGHRA and YSYEKL.

The V call is TRBV12-5, the J call TRBJ2-5; D gene ambiguous. The J call may be mistaken, given a closer DNA end match to TRBJ2-7. Germline V gene sequence: CDR1 LGHNT, CDR2 FRNRAP. The CDR3 length is 17 residues. The CDR3 spells CASGLVVGTPTFYEQYF. The CDR3, as DNA: TGTGCTAGTGGTTTGGTAGTAGGAACTCCGACTTTCTACGAGCAGTACTTC.

The chain has TRBV4-1 and TRBJ2-4; 8 bases fit TRBD1. Germline CDR1 MGHRA, CDR2 YSYEKL. The J segment lost 9 bases and the V segment lost 1 base, leaving 8 bases of the junction unmatched. The CDR3 runs 15 residues. CDR3 loop: CASSQVRTGTGIQYF. CDR3 nucleotide sequence: TGCGCCAGCAGCCAAGTCAGGACAGGGACGGGCATTCAGTACTTC.

This chain uses TRBV5-6 with TRBJ2-5, with D perhaps TRBD2 (6 bases). Germline values: CDR1 SGHDT, CDR2 YYEEEE. The length of the CDR3 is 12 residues. V lost 4 bases to trimming and J lost 4 bases, with 8 bases between them. The chain's CDR3 is CASSGEVETQYF. The CDR3 DNA reads TGTGCCAGCAGCGGGGAGGTAGAGACCCAGTACTTC.

The chain recombines TRBV5-1 with TRBJ2-3; D is perhaps TRBD1 (6 bases). V was cut by 5 bases and J by 6 bases, with 19 bases left in between. CDR1 SGHRS and CDR2 YFSETQ come from the germline V gene. This CDR3 is built from 15 residues. The CDR3 spells CASSSGTWDKDTQYF. The DNA of the CDR3 is TGCGCCAGCAGTTCCGGGACATGGGATAAGGATACGCAGTATTTT.

The rearrangement links TRBV30 to TRBJ1-3; D perhaps matches TRBD1 (5 bases). The length of the CDR3 is 12 residues. V was cut by 8 bases and J by 0 bases, with 8 bases left in between. The V gene's germline CDR1 is GTSNPN and CDR2 SVGIG (reference sequence). CDR3 region: CARGTSGNTIYF. CDR3 coding DNA: TGTGCCAGGGGCACCTCTGGAAACACCATATATTTT.

The chain links TRBV5-5 to TRBJ1-3; tentative D call: TRBD1 (6 bases). V lost 4 bases to trimming and J lost 2 bases, with 16 bases between them. The CDR3 runs to 16 residues. Per germline, CDR1 SGHKS and CDR2 YYEKEE (reference sequence). In DNA, the CDR3 is TGTGCCAGCAGCATGGTCGGACAGAGGCCTGGAAACACCATATATTTT. This gives the protein CASSMVGQRPGNTIYF. The variable domain in full, with the rest retrieved from reference TRBV5-5 and TRBJ1-3, is DAGVTQSPTHLIKTRGQQVTLRCSPISGHKSVSWYQQVLGQGPQFIFQYYEKEERGRGNFPDRFSARQFPNYSSELNVNALLLGDSALYLCASSMVGQRPGNTIYFGEGSWLTVV.

The rearrangement links TRBV2 to TRBJ2-3, with D possibly being TRBD1 (6 bases). CDR3 length: 13 residues. V lost 5 bases, J lost 3 bases, and 9 bases lay in between. Germline V gene data show CDR1 as SNHLY and CDR2 as FYNNEI. The CDR3, as DNA: TGTGCCAGCAGTAGAACAGGGACAGATACGCAGTATTTT. Translation: CASSRTGTDTQYF.

The chain recombines TRBV9 with TRBJ2-5; 7 bases are shared with TRBD2. In germline, CDR1 is SGDLS, CDR2 YYNGEE. With 3 bases clipped from V and 2 bases from J, the junction kept 4 bases outside the gene matches. This CDR3 is built from 14 residues. The CDR3 reads CASSAAGVQETQYF. CDR3 nucleotides: TGTGCCAGCAGCGCCGCGGGGGTACAAGAGACCCAGTACTTC.

The V and J genes are TRBV6-1 and TRBJ1-1; perhaps TRBD1 as D (6 bases). The CDR3 is 13 amino acids. Trimming took 6 bases from V and 2 from J, leaving 10 bases between them. Germline V CDR1 and CDR2: MNHNS, SASEGT. The CDR3 DNA reads TGTGCCAGCAGCCGGACAGAAAACACTGAAGCTTTCTTT. This gives the protein CASSRTENTEAFF.

This clone was seen only once. The CDR3 DNA reads TGTGCCAGCAGCGAAGGGTGGGGGGGACATCAGCCCCAGCATTTT. Translated: CASSEGWGGHQPQHF. The rearrangement links TRBV7-2 to TRBJ1-5; TRBD1 is a possible D gene (5 bases). CDR3 size: 15 residues. Germline lookup yields CDR1 SGHTA and CDR2 FQGNSA. Trimming left V 5 bases short and J 5 bases short, with 16 bases between. The full variable domain, completed using reference TRBV7-2 and TRBJ1-5, is GAGVSQSPSNKVTEKGKDVELRCDPISGHTALYWYRQSLGQGLEFLIYFQGNSAPDKSGLPSDRFSAERTGGSVSTLTIQRTQQEDSAVYLCASSEGWGGHQPQHFGDGTRLSIL.

This rearrangement joins TRBV11-2 to TRBJ2-7; 14 bases line up with TRBD2. Germline V lookup: CDR1 SGHAT, CDR2 FQNNGV. This CDR3 region has 17 residues. The V segment lost 5 bases and the J segment 2 bases; nucleotides outside the gene matches: 8. CDR3 residues: CASSAYRLAGGPYEQYF. CDR3 nucleotides: TGTGCCAGCAGCGCGTACCGACTAGCGGGGGGGCCCTACGAGCAGTACTTC.

J is TRBJ1-6 and V is TRBV10-3; 7 nucleotides align to TRBD1. J was trimmed by 6 bases and V by 2 bases; bases with no gene match: 7. The CDR3 extends over 16 amino acids. Germline V lookup: CDR1 ENHRY, CDR2 SYGVKD. In DNA form, the CDR3 reads TGTGCCATCAGTGAGGCGAACAGGGGAAGTAATTCACCCCTCCACTTT. As protein: CAISEANRGSNSPLHF.

The J gene is TRBJ1-3, the V gene TRBV6-1, with D maybe TRBD1 (6 bases). Germline-derived CDR1 and CDR2 are MNHNS and SASEGT. This CDR3 has 13 residues. The CDR3 region is CSSTGLKGNTIYF. In DNA, the CDR3 is TGTTCCTCGACAGGCCTGAAGGGAAACACCATATATTTT.

This clone was seen a single time. The V gene is TRBV6-1, the J gene TRBJ1-2; D is unresolved. The V end lost 4 bases, the J end lost 7 bases, and 19 bases lay between the germline ends. The germline V gene encodes CDR1 MNHNS and CDR2 SASEGT. CDR3 length: 15 residues. The CDR3 nucleotides read TGTGCCAGCAGTGCCCGATCGGAGCTTTCCCGTGGCTACACCTTC. This codes for CASSARSELSRGYTF.

The chain carries TRBV19 and TRBJ2-7, with D tentatively TRBD2 (6 bases). The CDR3 sequence is 15 residues long. Trimming took off 5 bases at V and 4 bases at J, with 18 bases between the two ends. CDR1 LNHDA and CDR2 SQIVND come from the germline V gene (reference sequence). The CDR3 region has the DNA TGTGCCAGTAGTCCCATCATAGCGGCCCTTTACGAGCAGTACTTC. Its translation: CASSPIIAALYEQYF.

This clone is a singleton in its sample. V and J are TRBV6-1 and TRBJ1-2; the D gene is possibly TRBD1 (6 bases). V was shortened by 6 bases and J by 6 bases, with 20 bases between the two germline ends. This CDR3 is built from 15 residues. Germline values: CDR1 MNHNS, CDR2 SASEGT. DNA of the CDR3: TGTGCCAGCAGGAGACCTTTGGGGGCGCAGAATGGCTACACCTTC. Translating gives CASRRPLGAQNGYTF.

The rearrangement uses TRBV7-8 and TRBJ1-1; the D gene is possibly TRBD1 (5 bases). CDR1 and CDR2 from the germline V gene are SGHVS and FQNEAQ. This CDR3 is 15 amino acids long. The V and J ends lost 1 base and 4 bases respectively, with 13 bases between them. The CDR3 reads CASSLERGFGTEAFF. The CDR3 bases are TGTGCCAGCAGCTTAGAGCGGGGGTTTGGCACTGAAGCTTTCTTT.

The gene calls are TRBV14 and TRBJ2-7, with D possibly TRBD1 on 6 matching bases. This CDR3 region has 15 residues. V gave up 0 bases and J gave up 1 base, with 10 bases separating them. The germline V gene has CDR1 SGHDN and CDR2 FVKESK. The CDR3 nucleotides read TGTGCCAGCAGCCAAGATGGGGGCCTTTCCTACGAGCAGTACTTC. Translation gives CASSQDGGLSYEQYF.

The J gene is TRBJ1-5, the V gene TRBV7-2; 7 bases map to TRBD1. The CDR3 has 14 amino acids. Looked up from germline, CDR1 is SGHTA and CDR2 is FQGNSA. V trimming: 2 bases; J trimming: 7 bases; junction bases outside the gene matches: 5. This CDR3 reads CASSLSPQGQPQHF. The CDR3 DNA reads TGTGCCAGCAGCTTATCGCCACAGGGGCAGCCCCAGCATTTT.

The V and J genes are TRBV7-3 and TRBJ2-3; D is uncertain. The CDR3 contains 14 residues. CDR1 and CDR2 from the germline V gene are SGHTA and FQGTGA. V was shortened by 5 bases and J by 3 bases, with 12 bases between the two germline ends. In DNA, the CDR3 is TGTGCCAGCAGCGAGACTCCCGGGACAGATACGCAGTATTTT. Protein: CASSETPGTDTQYF.

This chain connects TRBV6-5 to TRBJ2-5, with D unclear. Looked up from germline, CDR1 is MNHEY and CDR2 is SVGAGI. V lost 2 bases, J lost 7 bases, and 5 bases lay in between. The CDR3 is 11 amino acids. The CDR3 is CASSYRGTQYF. The CDR3 DNA reads TGTGCCAGCAGTTACCGAGGGACCCAGTACTTC.

The J gene is TRBJ2-5, the V gene TRBV9; 8 nucleotides match TRBD1. Germline CDR1 is SGDLS and CDR2 is YYNGEE. The CDR3 extends over 17 amino acids. Trimming cost V 0 bases and J 1 base; bases outside gene matches: 8. CDR3 DNA sequence: TGTGCCAGCAGCGTAGACAGGGGGGAAACCTTCCAAGAGACCCAGTACTTC. This gives the protein CASSVDRGETFQETQYF. Supplemented by reference TRBV9 and TRBJ2-5, the full variable domain reads DSGVTQTPKHLITATGQRVTLRCSPRSGDLSVYWYQQSLDQGLQFLIQYYNGEERAKGNILERFSAQQFPDLHSELNLSSLELGDSALYFCASSVDRGETFQETQYFGPGTRLLVL.

This sequence joins TRBV5-1 and TRBJ1-2; the D gene is possibly TRBD1 (6 bases). The CDR3 is 14 residues long. The V end lost 0 bases, the J end lost 4 bases, and 10 bases lay between the germline ends. Per the germline V gene, CDR1 is SGHRS and CDR2 is YFSETQ. The DNA for the CDR3 is TGCGCCAGCAGCTTGGAGGGGGTGAGCTATGGCTACACCTTC. Protein: CASSLEGVSYGYTF.

The gene calls are TRBV25-1 and TRBJ2-2; TRBD1 is a possible D gene (5 bases). The CDR3 length is 14 residues. Germline CDR1 reads MGHDK; CDR2 reads SYGVNS. V was shortened by 4 bases and J by 7 bases, with 13 bases between the two germline ends. CDR3 protein: CASSGPGFIGELFF. The CDR3 DNA sequence: TGTGCCAGCAGTGGCCCAGGGTTTATCGGGGAGCTGTTTTTT.